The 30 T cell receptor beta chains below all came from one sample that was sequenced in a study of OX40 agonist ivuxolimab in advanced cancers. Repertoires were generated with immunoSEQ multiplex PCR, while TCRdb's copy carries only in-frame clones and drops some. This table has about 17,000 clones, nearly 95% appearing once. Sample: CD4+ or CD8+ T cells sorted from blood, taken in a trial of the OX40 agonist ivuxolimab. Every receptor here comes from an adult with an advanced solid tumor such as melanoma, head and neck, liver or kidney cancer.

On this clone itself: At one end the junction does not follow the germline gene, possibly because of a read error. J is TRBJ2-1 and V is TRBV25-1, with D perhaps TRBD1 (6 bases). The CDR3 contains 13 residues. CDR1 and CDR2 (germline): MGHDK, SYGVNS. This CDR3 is CASSGGHYSEQFF. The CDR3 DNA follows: TGTGCCAGCAGTGGGGGACACTACAGTGAGCAGTTCTTC.

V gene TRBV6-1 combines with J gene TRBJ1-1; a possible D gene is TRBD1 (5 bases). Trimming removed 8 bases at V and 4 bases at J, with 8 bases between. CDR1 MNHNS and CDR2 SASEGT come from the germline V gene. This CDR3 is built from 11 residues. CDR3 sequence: CASVGGTEAFF. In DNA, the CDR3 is TGTGCCAGCGTCGGGGGCACTGAAGCTTTCTTT.

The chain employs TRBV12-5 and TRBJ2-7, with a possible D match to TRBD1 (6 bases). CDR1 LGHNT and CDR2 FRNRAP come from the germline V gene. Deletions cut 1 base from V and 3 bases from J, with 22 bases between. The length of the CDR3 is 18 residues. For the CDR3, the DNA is TGTGCTAGTGGTTTGGAGATGACCGGGACACCGCTAGTCTACGAGCAGTACTTC. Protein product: CASGLEMTGTPLVYEQYF.

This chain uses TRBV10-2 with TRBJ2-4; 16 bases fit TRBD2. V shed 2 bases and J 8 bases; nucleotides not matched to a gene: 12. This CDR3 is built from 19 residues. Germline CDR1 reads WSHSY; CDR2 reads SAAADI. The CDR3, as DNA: TGCGCCAGCAGTGAGCGACCGCCGGGACTAGCGGGGGGGCGAGACATTCAGTACTTC. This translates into CASSERPPGLAGGRDIQYF.

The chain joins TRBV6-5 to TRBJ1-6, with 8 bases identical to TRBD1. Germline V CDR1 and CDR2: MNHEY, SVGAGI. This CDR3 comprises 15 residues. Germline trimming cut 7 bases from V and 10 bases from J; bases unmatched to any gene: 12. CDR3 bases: TGTGCCAGCACCGTCTCCGGGACAGGCTACTCACCCCTCCACTTT. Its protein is CASTVSGTGYSPLHF.

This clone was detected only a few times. The CDR3 reads CASSYGGIVTEAFF. CDR3 in DNA: TGTGCCAGCAGTTACGGGGGGATTGTCACTGAAGCTTTCTTT. The rearrangement joins TRBV6-5 to TRBJ1-1; D perhaps matches TRBD1 (5 bases). CDR3 length: 14 amino acids. From germline, CDR1 is MNHEY and CDR2 SVGAGI. With 2 bases removed from V and 4 bases from J, the gap between germline ends came to 11 bases.

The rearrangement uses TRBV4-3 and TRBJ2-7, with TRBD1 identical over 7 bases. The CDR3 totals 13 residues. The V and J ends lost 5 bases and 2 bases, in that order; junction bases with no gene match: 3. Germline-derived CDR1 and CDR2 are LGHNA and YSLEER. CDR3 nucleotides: TGCGCCAGCAGCGCCGGGACAGCCTACGAGCAGTACTTC. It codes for CASSAGTAYEQYF.

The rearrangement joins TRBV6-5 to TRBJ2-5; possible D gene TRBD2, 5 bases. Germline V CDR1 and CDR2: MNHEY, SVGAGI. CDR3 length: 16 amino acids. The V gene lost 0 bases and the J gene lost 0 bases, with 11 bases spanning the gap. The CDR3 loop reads CASSYSRIGDQETQYF. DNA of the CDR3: TGTGCCAGCAGTTACTCTAGGATCGGGGACCAAGAGACCCAGTACTTC.

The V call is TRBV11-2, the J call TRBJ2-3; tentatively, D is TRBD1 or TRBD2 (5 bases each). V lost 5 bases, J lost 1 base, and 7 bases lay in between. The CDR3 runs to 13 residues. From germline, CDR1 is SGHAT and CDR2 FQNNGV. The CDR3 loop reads CASSLGGTDTQYF. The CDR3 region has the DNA TGTGCCAGCAGCCTGGGGGGCACAGATACGCAGTATTTT.

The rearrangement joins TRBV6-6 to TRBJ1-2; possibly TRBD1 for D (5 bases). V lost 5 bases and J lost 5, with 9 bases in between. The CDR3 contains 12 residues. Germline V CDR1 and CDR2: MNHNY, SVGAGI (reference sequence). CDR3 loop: CASSLDRYGYTF. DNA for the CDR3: TGTGCCAGCAGTCTCGACAGATATGGCTACACCTTC.

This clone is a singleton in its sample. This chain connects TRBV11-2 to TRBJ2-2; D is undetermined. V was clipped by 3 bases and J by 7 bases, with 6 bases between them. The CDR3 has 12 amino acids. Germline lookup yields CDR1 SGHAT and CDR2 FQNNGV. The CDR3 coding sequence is TGTGCCAGCAGCTTCGGTAGCGGGGAGCTGTTTTTT. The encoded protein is CASSFGSGELFF. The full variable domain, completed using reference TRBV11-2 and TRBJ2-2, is EAGVAQSPRYKIIEKRQSVAFWCNPISGHATLYWYQQILGQGPKLLIQFQNNGVVDDSQLPKDRFSAERLKGVDSTLKIQPAKLEDSAVYLCASSFGSGELFFGEGSRLTVL.

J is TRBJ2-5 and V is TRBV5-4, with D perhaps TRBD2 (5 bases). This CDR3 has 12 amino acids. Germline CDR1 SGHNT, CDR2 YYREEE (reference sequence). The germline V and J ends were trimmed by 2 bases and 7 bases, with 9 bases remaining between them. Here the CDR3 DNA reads TGTGCCAGCAGCTTCGGGGATGGGACCCAGTACTTC. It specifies CASSFGDGTQYF.

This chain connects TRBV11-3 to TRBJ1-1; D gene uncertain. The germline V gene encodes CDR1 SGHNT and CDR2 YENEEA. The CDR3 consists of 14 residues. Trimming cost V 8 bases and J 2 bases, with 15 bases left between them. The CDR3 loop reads CASSHQFPNTEAFF. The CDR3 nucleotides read TGTGCCAGCTCTCACCAGTTTCCTAACACTGAAGCTTTCTTT.

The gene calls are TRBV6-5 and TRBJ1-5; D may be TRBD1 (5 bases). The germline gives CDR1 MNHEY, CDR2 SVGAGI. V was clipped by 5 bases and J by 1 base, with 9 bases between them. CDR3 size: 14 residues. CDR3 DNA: TGTGCCAGCAGTCCTCGGGACAGCAATCAGCCCCAGCATTTT. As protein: CASSPRDSNQPQHF.

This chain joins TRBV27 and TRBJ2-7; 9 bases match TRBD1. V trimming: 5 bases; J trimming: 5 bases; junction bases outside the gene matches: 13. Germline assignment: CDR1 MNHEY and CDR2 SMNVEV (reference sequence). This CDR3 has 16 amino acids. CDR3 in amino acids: CASSKSAGTGTNEQYF. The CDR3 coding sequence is TGTGCCAGCAGTAAGTCGGCCGGGACAGGGACCAACGAGCAGTACTTC.

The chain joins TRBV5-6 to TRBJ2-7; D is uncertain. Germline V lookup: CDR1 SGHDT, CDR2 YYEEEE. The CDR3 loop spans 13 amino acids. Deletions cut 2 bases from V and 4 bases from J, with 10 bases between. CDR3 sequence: CASSFGRIYEQYF. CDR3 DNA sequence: TGTGCCAGCAGCTTCGGACGGATTTACGAGCAGTACTTC.

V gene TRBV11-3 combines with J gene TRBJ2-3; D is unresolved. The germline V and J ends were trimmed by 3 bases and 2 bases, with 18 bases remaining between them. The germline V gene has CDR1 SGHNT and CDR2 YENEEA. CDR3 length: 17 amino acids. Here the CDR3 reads CASSFRADHGYTDTQYF. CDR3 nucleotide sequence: TGTGCCAGCAGCTTTCGGGCTGACCACGGCTACACAGATACGCAGTATTTT.

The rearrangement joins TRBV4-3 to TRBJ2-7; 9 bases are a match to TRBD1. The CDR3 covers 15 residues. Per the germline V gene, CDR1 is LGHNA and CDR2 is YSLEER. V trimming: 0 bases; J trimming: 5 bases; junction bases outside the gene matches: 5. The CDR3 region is CASSQEGTGWNEQYF. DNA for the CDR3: TGCGCCAGCAGCCAAGAAGGGACAGGGTGGAACGAGCAGTACTTC.

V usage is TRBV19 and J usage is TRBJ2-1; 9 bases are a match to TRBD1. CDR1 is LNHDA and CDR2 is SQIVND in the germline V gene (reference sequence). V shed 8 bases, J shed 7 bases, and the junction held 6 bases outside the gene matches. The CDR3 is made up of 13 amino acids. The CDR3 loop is CASRRDRANEQFF. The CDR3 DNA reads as TGTGCCAGTCGGAGGGACAGGGCAAATGAGCAGTTCTTC.

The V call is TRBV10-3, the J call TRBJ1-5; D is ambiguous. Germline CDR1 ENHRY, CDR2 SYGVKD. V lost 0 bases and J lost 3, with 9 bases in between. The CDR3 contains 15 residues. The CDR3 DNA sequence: TGTGCCATCAGTGAGTCGTTTGGTGCCAATCAGCCCCAGCATTTT. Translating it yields CAISESFGANQPQHF.

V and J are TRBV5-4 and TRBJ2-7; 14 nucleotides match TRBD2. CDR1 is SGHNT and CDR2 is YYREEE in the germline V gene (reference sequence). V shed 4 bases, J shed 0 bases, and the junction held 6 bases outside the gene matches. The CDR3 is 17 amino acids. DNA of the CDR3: TGTGCCAGCAGCGGCGGGACTAGCGGGAGTACCTCCTACGAGCAGTACTTC. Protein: CASSGGTSGSTSYEQYF. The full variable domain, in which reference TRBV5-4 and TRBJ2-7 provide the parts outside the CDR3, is ETGVTQSPTHLIKTRGQQVTLRCSSQSGHNTVSWYQQALGQGPQFIFQYYREEENGRGNFPPRFSGLQFPNYSSELNVNALELDDSALYLCASSGGTSGSTSYEQYFGPGTRLTVT.

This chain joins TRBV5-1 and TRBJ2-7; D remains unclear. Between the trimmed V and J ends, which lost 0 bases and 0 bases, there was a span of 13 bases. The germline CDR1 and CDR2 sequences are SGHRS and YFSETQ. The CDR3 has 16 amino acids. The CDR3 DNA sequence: TGCGCCAGCAGCTTGGGGTCGCCAACGAGCTCCTACGAGCAGTACTTC. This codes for CASSLGSPTSSYEQYF.

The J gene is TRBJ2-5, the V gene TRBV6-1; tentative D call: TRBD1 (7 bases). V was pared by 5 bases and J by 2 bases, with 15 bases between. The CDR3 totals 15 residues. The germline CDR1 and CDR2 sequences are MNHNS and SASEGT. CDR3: CASSTPGGLQETQYF. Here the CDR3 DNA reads TGTGCCAGCAGTACCCCAGGGGGGTTACAAGAGACCCAGTACTTC.

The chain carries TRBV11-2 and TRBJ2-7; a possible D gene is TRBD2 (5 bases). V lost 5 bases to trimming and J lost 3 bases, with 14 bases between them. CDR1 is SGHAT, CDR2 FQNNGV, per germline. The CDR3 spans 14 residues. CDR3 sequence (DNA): TGTGCCAGCAGCCCGGAGGCAGGAAACTACGAGCAGTACTTC. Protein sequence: CASSPEAGNYEQYF. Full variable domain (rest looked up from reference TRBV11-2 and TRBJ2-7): EAGVAQSPRYKIIEKRQSVAFWCNPISGHATLYWYQQILGQGPKLLIQFQNNGVVDDSQLPKDRFSAERLKGVDSTLKIQPAKLEDSAVYLCASSPEAGNYEQYFGPGTRLTVT.

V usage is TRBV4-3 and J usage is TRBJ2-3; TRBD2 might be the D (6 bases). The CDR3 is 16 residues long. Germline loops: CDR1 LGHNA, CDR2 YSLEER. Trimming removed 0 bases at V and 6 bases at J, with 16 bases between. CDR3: CASSQEVAPAGDTQYF. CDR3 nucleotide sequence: TGCGCCAGCAGCCAAGAGGTGGCGCCGGCGGGGGATACGCAGTATTTT.

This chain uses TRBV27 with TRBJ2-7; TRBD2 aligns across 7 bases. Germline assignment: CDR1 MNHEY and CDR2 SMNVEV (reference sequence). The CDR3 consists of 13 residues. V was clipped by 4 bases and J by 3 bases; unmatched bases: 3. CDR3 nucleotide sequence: TGTGCCAGCAGTTCCGGCGGGGGCTACGAGCAGTACTTC. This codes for CASSSGGGYEQYF.

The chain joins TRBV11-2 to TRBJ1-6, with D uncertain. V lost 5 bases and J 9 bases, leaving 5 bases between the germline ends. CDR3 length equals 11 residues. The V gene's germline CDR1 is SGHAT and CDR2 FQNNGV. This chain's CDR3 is CASSAGSPLHF. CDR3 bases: TGTGCCAGCAGCGCGGGTTCACCCCTCCACTTT.

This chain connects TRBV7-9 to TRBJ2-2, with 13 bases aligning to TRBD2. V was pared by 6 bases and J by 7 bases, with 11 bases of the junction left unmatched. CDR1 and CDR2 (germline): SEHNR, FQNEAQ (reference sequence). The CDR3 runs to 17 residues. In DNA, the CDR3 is TGTGCCAGCAGATCCGGACTAGCGGGAGTCTTTGACGGGGAGCTGTTTTTT. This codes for CASRSGLAGVFDGELFF.

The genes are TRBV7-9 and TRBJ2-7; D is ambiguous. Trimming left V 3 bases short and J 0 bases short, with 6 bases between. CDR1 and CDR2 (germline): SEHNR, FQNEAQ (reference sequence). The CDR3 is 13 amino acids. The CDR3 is CASSFGSSYEQYF. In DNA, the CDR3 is TGTGCCAGCAGCTTCGGCAGCTCCTACGAGCAGTACTTC.

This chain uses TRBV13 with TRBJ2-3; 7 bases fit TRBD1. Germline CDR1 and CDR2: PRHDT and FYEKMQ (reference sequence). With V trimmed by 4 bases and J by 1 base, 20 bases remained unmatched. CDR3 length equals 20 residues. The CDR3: CASSSGSPGGHKMGTDTQYF. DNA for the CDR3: TGTGCCAGCAGCTCCGGGTCTCCAGGGGGACACAAAATGGGCACAGATACGCAGTATTTT.